The rows below give T cell receptor beta chains drawn from one sample of a study of T cells expressing NK-cell markers. TCRdb reprocessed the 5' RACE reads, keeping one entry per CDR3 protein, no DNA. Here the sample table reports about 550,000 distinct CDR3 sequences. Material: blood T cells: a sorted CD56 or NKG2C T cell subset, CD4+ or CD8+ T cells, or bulk PBMC T cells (not recorded which). The receptors derive from a man aged 18 to 29 in good health. The CDR3 runs from the conserved cysteine through the conserved F or W.

cdr3_aa j_call v_call
CSVEGVGLHVSEQFF TRBJ2-1 TRBV29-1
CAIAAPTGNTEAFF TRBJ1-1 TRBV10-3
CSGGGVRTQYF TRBJ2-5 TRBV29-1
CATSREPDVEQFF TRBJ2-1 TRBV15
CASSLGVREGWPFF TRBJ2-1 TRBV7-2
CASSLDSLLMTATDTQYF TRBJ2-3 TRBV11-2
CASSYSPGVQQYF TRBJ2-3 TRBV6-2/TRBV6-3
CASKSSWGSSYNEQFF TRBJ2-1 TRBV12-3/TRBV12-4
CASSGSGTGDSFWYNEQFF TRBJ2-1 TRBV7-8
CASSPRADVVVAGQETQYF TRBJ2-5 TRBV18
CATSRGDRVPSGELFF TRBJ2-2 TRBV15
CAGKDREAYNEQFF TRBJ2-1 TRBV5-1
CASSPLFGLNLNTEAFF TRBJ1-1 TRBV6-5
CSGGSRRLAVEQYF TRBJ2-7 TRBV20-1
CASSLVVGVRVRGTEAFF TRBJ1-1 TRBV11-3
CSAREGGLAHVEQFF TRBJ2-1 TRBV20-1
CASSEGIRAANEQFF TRBJ2-1 TRBV4-2
CATSRGGRAGEQYF TRBJ2-7 TRBV15
CASSVQGLLFYEQYF TRBJ2-7 TRBV9
CASSRGTRSTEQFF TRBJ2-1 TRBV6-2/TRBV6-3
CASSPEREGLTRELFF TRBJ2-2 TRBV12-3/TRBV12-4
CASSKGAGTPAKNIQYF TRBJ2-4 TRBV21-1
CASSPGPRDTEAFF TRBJ1-1 TRBV18
CASSLRIGTGDFSPLHF TRBJ1-6 TRBV28
CASSLLGQGVNEQFF TRBJ2-1 TRBV28
CASSSPVAGAGYNEQFF TRBJ2-1 TRBV7-9
CASTQGGDTQYF TRBJ2-3 TRBV5-1
CASSLRGARVTEAFF TRBJ1-1 TRBV5-5
CAIGVANEQFF TRBJ2-1 TRBV10-3
CASSFQGSITDTQYF TRBJ2-3 TRBV7-2
CASSPAEYGYTF TRBJ1-2 TRBV3-1
CASSLGTVLAGSTGELFF TRBJ2-2 TRBV5-4
CASSLGSRPRTDTQYF TRBJ2-3 TRBV7-9
CASSPLAGGLDNEQFF TRBJ2-1 TRBV6-2/TRBV6-3
CSGTGLAGVEQFF TRBJ2-1 TRBV20-1
CSVDKANIQYF TRBJ2-4 TRBV29-1
CASSEFGGSGANVLTF TRBJ2-6 TRBV6-1
CASSQVDRVETGELFF TRBJ2-2 TRBV4-3
CASRRREYNEQFF TRBJ2-1 TRBV6-6
CASRGLAGSEQFF TRBJ2-1 TRBV6-5
CASSTQDTQYF TRBJ2-3 TRBV28
CASSGWSGDDNEQFF TRBJ2-1 TRBV9
CASSPTGTSGKGADTQYF TRBJ2-3 TRBV11-1
CSASWVGSAGYEQFF TRBJ2-1 TRBV20-1
CSVDSLNTEAFF TRBJ1-1 TRBV29-1
CASRPRGTGAYEQYF TRBJ2-7 TRBV25-1
CASQMSDNLNTEAFF TRBJ1-1 TRBV5-1
CATSDSRGPAEAFF TRBJ1-1 TRBV24-1
CASSLVPGSSYGYTF TRBJ1-2 TRBV5-4
CASSLGARDGAPGSYNEQFF TRBJ2-1 TRBV11-1
CAITDYAQETQYF TRBJ2-5 TRBV10-3
CASNPASGLSYEQYF TRBJ2-7 TRBV7-2
CASSYGRGFVEQFF TRBJ2-1 TRBV6-5
CSALGLASANEQFF TRBJ2-1 TRBV20-1
CAISEVGGSVSSYEQYF TRBJ2-7 TRBV10-3